Listed below are T cell receptor beta chains from one sample, sequenced in a study of Graves' ophthalmopathy and Graves' hyperthyroidism. TCRdb itself ran the multiplex PCR reads through MiXCR, one entry per CDR3 protein. The sample gives some 390,000 distinct CDR3 sequences, around 20% of which show up once; 1.6% is in the top ten. The sequenced material came from peripheral blood. The origin of the receptors is a woman under 30 with Graves' ophthalmopathy. Each CDR3 is given with its conserved first and last residue. The order of the fields is V gene, D gene, J gene, clone size, CDR3 protein, CDR3 DNA. The D gene is left open where the match is weak. Clone size appears in some rows only: once, few, many, or a class for an expanded clone.

V gene: TRBV6-5; D gene: .; J gene: TRBJ1-2; clone size: .; CDR3 protein: CASSYSAYRDGGYTF; CDR3 DNA: TGTGCCAGCAGTTACTCGGCATACAGGGATGGTGGCTACACCTTC
V gene: TRBV28; D gene: TRBD1; J gene: TRBJ1-6; clone size: .; CDR3 protein: CASSLGGQGASPLHF; CDR3 DNA: TGTGCCAGCAGTCTAGGGGGACAGGGCGCATCACCCCTCCACTTT
V gene: TRBV28; D gene: .; J gene: TRBJ2-5; clone size: many; CDR3 protein: CASSLVRDPGKTQYF; CDR3 DNA: TGTGCCAGCAGTTTGGTCAGGGACCCTGGGAAGACCCAGTACTTC
V gene: TRBV12-3/TRBV12-4; D gene: .; J gene: TRBJ2-2; clone size: .; CDR3 protein: CASSPRRAGGELFF; CDR3 DNA: TGTGCCAGCAGCCCACGTCGTGCTGGAGGGGAGCTGTTTTTT
V gene: TRBV12-3/TRBV12-4; D gene: TRBD1; J gene: TRBJ2-5; clone size: .; CDR3 protein: CASNHRGLLETQYF; CDR3 DNA: TGTGCCAGCAACCACAGGGGGCTTTTGGAGACCCAGTACTTC
V gene: TRBV5-1; D gene: .; J gene: TRBJ2-3; clone size: few; CDR3 protein: CASSLVQMGPDTQYF; CDR3 DNA: TGCGCCAGCAGCTTGGTCCAGATGGGGCCAGATACGCAGTATTTT
V gene: TRBV10-3; D gene: .; J gene: TRBJ2-2; clone size: .; CDR3 protein: CAGGLIVRDHTGELFF; CDR3 DNA: TGTGCCGGAGGCCTAATTGTGCGGGACCACACCGGGGAGCTGTTTTTT
V gene: TRBV12-3/TRBV12-4; D gene: TRBD2; J gene: TRBJ2-2; clone size: many; CDR3 protein: CASNPTSGYTGELFF; CDR3 DNA: TGTGCCAGCAACCCGACTAGCGGCTACACCGGGGAGCTGTTTTTT
V gene: TRBV29-1; D gene: .; J gene: TRBJ1-2; clone size: many; CDR3 protein: CSVTSPNYGYTF; CDR3 DNA: TGCAGCGTTACGAGTCCTAACTATGGCTACACCTTC
V gene: TRBV15; D gene: TRBD1; J gene: TRBJ2-7; clone size: many; CDR3 protein: CATSRSQGAVYEQYF; CDR3 DNA: TGTGCCACCAGCAGATCCCAGGGGGCGGTTTACGAGCAGTACTTC
V gene: TRBV19; D gene: .; J gene: TRBJ2-7; clone size: many; CDR3 protein: CASRPAASSYEQYF; CDR3 DNA: TGTGCCAGTAGGCCAGCGGCATCCTCCTACGAGCAGTACTTC
V gene: TRBV18; D gene: .; J gene: TRBJ2-5; clone size: many; CDR3 protein: CASSPRPSEQETQYF; CDR3 DNA: TGTGCCAGCTCACCGAGGCCTAGCGAACAAGAGACCCAGTACTTC
V gene: TRBV7-9; D gene: .; J gene: TRBJ2-7; clone size: many; CDR3 protein: CASSSATGLQYF; CDR3 DNA: TGTGCCAGCAGCTCTGCGACGGGACTTCAGTACTTC
V gene: TRBV5-1; D gene: .; J gene: TRBJ2-6; clone size: many; CDR3 protein: CASRASGANVLTF; CDR3 DNA: TGCGCCAGCAGGGCCTCTGGGGCCAACGTCCTGACTTTC
V gene: TRBV28; D gene: TRBD1; J gene: TRBJ2-5; clone size: .; CDR3 protein: CASGQVGRGSETQYF; CDR3 DNA: TGTGCCAGCGGACAGGTGGGCAGGGGCTCGGAGACCCAGTACTTC
V gene: TRBV6-5; D gene: TRBD1; J gene: TRBJ1-5; clone size: many; CDR3 protein: CASRTGGTGGQPQHF; CDR3 DNA: TGTGCCAGCAGGACGGGAGGGACAGGGGGTCAGCCCCAGCATTTT
V gene: TRBV11-2; D gene: TRBD1; J gene: TRBJ1-1; clone size: many; CDR3 protein: CASSFPGQLNTEAFF; CDR3 DNA: TGTGCCAGCAGCTTCCCGGGACAGCTGAACACTGAAGCTTTCTTT
V gene: TRBV7-6; D gene: TRBD1; J gene: TRBJ1-1; clone size: many; CDR3 protein: CASSLAPGGHTEAFF; CDR3 DNA: TGTGCCAGCAGCTTAGCACCAGGGGGGCACACTGAAGCTTTCTTC
V gene: TRBV29-1; D gene: .; J gene: TRBJ1-1; clone size: few; CDR3 protein: CSVRGWRDTEAFF; CDR3 DNA: TGCAGCGTCCGGGGTTGGAGGGACACTGAAGCTTTCTTT
V gene: TRBV3-1; D gene: .; J gene: TRBJ1-1; clone size: .; CDR3 protein: CASSQRSLEAFF; CDR3 DNA: TGTGCCAGCAGCCAAAGGTCACTTGAAGCTTTCTTT
V gene: TRBV20-1; D gene: TRBD2; J gene: TRBJ2-5; clone size: many; CDR3 protein: CSARELAARGQYF; CDR3 DNA: TGCAGTGCTAGAGAACTAGCGGCTAGGGGCCAGTACTTC
V gene: TRBV7-2; D gene: .; J gene: TRBJ1-6; clone size: many; CDR3 protein: CASSLAGTYNSPLHF; CDR3 DNA: TGTGCCAGCAGCTTAGCAGGAACCTATAATTCACCCCTCCACTTT
V gene: TRBV18; D gene: TRBD1; J gene: TRBJ1-5; clone size: few; CDR3 protein: CASSLSGQGNQPQHF; CDR3 DNA: TGTGCCAGCTCACTGTCGGGACAGGGTAATCAGCCCCAGCATTTT
V gene: TRBV6-5; D gene: .; J gene: TRBJ1-6; clone size: many; CDR3 protein: CASSYDPRTSYNSPLHF; CDR3 DNA: TGTGCCAGCAGTTACGATCCCAGGACCTCCTATAATTCACCCCTCCACTTT
V gene: TRBV12-3/TRBV12-4; D gene: .; J gene: TRBJ1-5; clone size: many; CDR3 protein: CASSFAPGHHNQPQHF; CDR3 DNA: TGTGCCAGCAGTTTCGCCCCGGGACACCACAATCAGCCCCAGCATTTT
V gene: TRBV4-3; D gene: .; J gene: TRBJ2-7; clone size: many; CDR3 protein: CASSQGGTLGAYEQYF; CDR3 DNA: TGCGCCAGCAGCCAAGGCGGGACATTGGGCGCCTACGAGCAGTACTTC
V gene: TRBV29-1; D gene: .; J gene: TRBJ2-3; clone size: many; CDR3 protein: CSGAGIADTQYF; CDR3 DNA: TGCAGCGGGGCGGGAATAGCAGATACGCAGTATTTT
V gene: TRBV9; D gene: .; J gene: TRBJ1-2; clone size: many; CDR3 protein: CASSVEGLTVYGYTF; CDR3 DNA: TGTGCCAGCAGCGTAGAGGGGCTTACCGTATATGGCTACACCTTC
V gene: TRBV29-1; D gene: .; J gene: TRBJ1-2; clone size: many; CDR3 protein: CSALRSRGYTF; CDR3 DNA: TGCAGCGCCCTACGGTCTAGGGGCTACACCTTC
V gene: TRBV7-2; D gene: TRBD1; J gene: TRBJ2-2; clone size: many; CDR3 protein: CASSLTGANTGELFF; CDR3 DNA: TGTGCCAGCAGCTTGACAGGGGCGAACACCGGGGAGCTGTTTTTT
V gene: TRBV20-1; D gene: .; J gene: TRBJ2-5; clone size: .; CDR3 protein: CSAKVGTSGGTQYF; CDR3 DNA: TGCAGTGCTAAAGTAGGGACAAGTGGAGGGACCCAGTACTTC
V gene: TRBV29-1; D gene: .; J gene: TRBJ1-2; clone size: many; CDR3 protein: CSVGGVTYGYTF; CDR3 DNA: TGCAGCGTTGGCGGGGTGACCTATGGCTACACCTTC
V gene: TRBV2; D gene: .; J gene: TRBJ2-5; clone size: many; CDR3 protein: CASKWRFTETQYF; CDR3 DNA: TGTGCCAGCAAATGGCGGTTCACGGAGACCCAGTACTTC
V gene: TRBV4-1; D gene: .; J gene: TRBJ1-1; clone size: many; CDR3 protein: CASRKTQDTEAFF; CDR3 DNA: TGCGCCAGCAGGAAGACGCAGGACACTGAAGCTTTCTTT
V gene: TRBV6-2/TRBV6-3; D gene: .; J gene: TRBJ1-2; clone size: .; CDR3 protein: CASRTAVGYGYTF; CDR3 DNA: TGTGCCAGCCGGACTGCGGTGGGCTATGGCTACACCTTC
V gene: TRBV27; D gene: .; J gene: TRBJ2-7; clone size: few; CDR3 protein: CASSLKGQSYEQYF; CDR3 DNA: TGTGCCAGCAGTTTGAAAGGGCAGTCCTACGAGCAGTACTTC
V gene: TRBV5-1; D gene: TRBD1; J gene: TRBJ2-6; clone size: many; CDR3 protein: CASSYWTGKSSGANVLTF; CDR3 DNA: TGCGCCAGCAGCTACTGGACAGGAAAGAGCTCTGGGGCCAACGTCCTGACTTTC
V gene: TRBV6-2/TRBV6-3; D gene: TRBD1; J gene: TRBJ2-7; clone size: many; CDR3 protein: CASSYFSWGQHYEQYF; CDR3 DNA: TGTGCCAGCAGTTACTTCTCTTGGGGACAGCACTACGAGCAGTACTTC
V gene: TRBV6-1; D gene: .; J gene: TRBJ2-7; clone size: many; CDR3 protein: CASSPTVKQYF; CDR3 DNA: TGTGCCAGCAGTCCGACAGTAAAGCAGTACTTC
V gene: TRBV6-1; D gene: TRBD1; J gene: TRBJ1-1; clone size: few; CDR3 protein: CASSEEGQTLVAFF; CDR3 DNA: TGTGCCAGCAGTGAAGAGGGACAGACCCTAGTAGCTTTCTTT
V gene: TRBV6-2/TRBV6-3; D gene: .; J gene: TRBJ2-7; clone size: few; CDR3 protein: CATEEEASEEQYF; CDR3 DNA: TGTGCCACGGAAGAAGAAGCTTCGGAAGAGCAGTACTTC
V gene: TRBV24-1; D gene: TRBD1; J gene: TRBJ2-2; clone size: many; CDR3 protein: CATSDPGTENTGELFF; CDR3 DNA: TGTGCCACCAGTGATCCCGGGACAGAGAACACCGGGGAGCTGTTTTTT
V gene: TRBV24-1; D gene: TRBD2; J gene: TRBJ2-5; clone size: .; CDR3 protein: CATSDFGLAGEETQYF; CDR3 DNA: TGTGCCACCAGTGATTTTGGACTAGCGGGGGAAGAGACCCAGTACTTC
V gene: TRBV6-2/TRBV6-3; D gene: TRBD1; J gene: TRBJ1-2; clone size: many; CDR3 protein: CASSSVTGGFYGYTF; CDR3 DNA: TGTGCCAGCAGTTCTGTGACAGGGGGCTTCTATGGCTACACCTTC
V gene: TRBV13; D gene: TRBD1; J gene: TRBJ2-5; clone size: many; CDR3 protein: CASSPDGQGLETQYF; CDR3 DNA: TGTGCCAGCAGCCCCGACGGACAGGGTTTAGAGACCCAGTACTTC
V gene: TRBV19; D gene: .; J gene: TRBJ1-1; clone size: many; CDR3 protein: CASTPTAMNTEAFF; CDR3 DNA: TGTGCCAGTACTCCGACAGCGATGAACACTGAAGCTTTCTTT
V gene: TRBV15; D gene: TRBD1; J gene: TRBJ1-1; clone size: many; CDR3 protein: CATSRDGTGGTEAFF; CDR3 DNA: TGTGCCACCAGCCGAGACGGGACAGGGGGCACTGAAGCTTTCTTT
V gene: TRBV12-3/TRBV12-4; D gene: .; J gene: TRBJ1-1; clone size: few; CDR3 protein: CASSSPDQENTEAFF; CDR3 DNA: TGTGCCAGCAGTTCCCCGGACCAGGAGAACACTGAAGCTTTCTTT
V gene: TRBV7-2; D gene: .; J gene: TRBJ2-7; clone size: many; CDR3 protein: CASSLPAIPGGDEQYF; CDR3 DNA: TGTGCCAGCAGCTTACCGGCAATTCCAGGGGGGGACGAGCAGTACTTC
V gene: TRBV6-1; D gene: .; J gene: TRBJ1-5; clone size: .; CDR3 protein: CASRETPNSNQPQHF; CDR3 DNA: TGTGCCAGCAGGGAAACTCCAAATAGCAATCAGCCCCAGCATTTT
V gene: TRBV19; D gene: .; J gene: TRBJ1-5; clone size: many; CDR3 protein: CASSPPPGHLSNQPQHF; CDR3 DNA: TGTGCCAGTAGTCCCCCCCCGGGACACCTTAGCAATCAGCCCCAGCATTTT
V gene: TRBV30; D gene: .; J gene: TRBJ1-6; clone size: many; CDR3 protein: CAWRDGSGSPLHF; CDR3 DNA: TGTGCCTGGAGGGACGGTTCGGGTTCACCCCTCCACTTT
V gene: TRBV4-1; D gene: .; J gene: TRBJ2-5; clone size: few; CDR3 protein: CASSHDTGLAATAMGETQYF; CDR3 DNA: TGCGCCAGCAGCCACGATACCGGACTTGCGGCGACGGCAATGGGAGAGACCCAGTACTTC
V gene: TRBV6-1; D gene: TRBD1; J gene: TRBJ1-5; clone size: many; CDR3 protein: CASSKGQGYNQPRHF; CDR3 DNA: TGTGCCAGCAGCAAGGGACAGGGGTACAATCAGCCCCGGCATTTT